A single T cell receptor beta chain is shown here with its context. Its antigen is undetermined. This CDR3 spans 14 amino acids. With V trimmed by 10 bases and J by 0 bases, 5 bases remained unmatched. In germline, CDR1 is MNHEY, CDR2 SVGAGI. TCRdb keeps only in-frame clones here, not all; method: immunoSEQ multiplex PCR. This table holds tens of thousands of clones, about 82% found once. This sample is drawn from a study of T cell responses to AZD1222 COVID-19 vaccine. Study-level results: It was only after the peak T cell response that any repertoires were sampled. Seropositivity was recorded at baseline in only a handful of AZD1222 recipients. Possibly, clonal diversity was underestimated; donors were largely white British and included more females.

The rearrangement uses TRBV6-5 and TRBJ2-1; 8 positions match TRBD1. This TCR was recovered from an adult who received the AZD1222 COVID-19 vaccine. Here the sequenced sample was peripheral blood, taken 28 days after the second AZD1222 dose. The CDR3 protein is CATYRGSSYNEQFF. The CDR3 DNA reads TGTGCCACCTACAGGGGGAGCTCCTACAATGAGCAGTTCTTC.